A single sample is the source of the 26 T cell receptor beta chains below, sequenced in a study of immune cell composition in non-small cell lung cancer (TCRdb year 2017). Libraries came from the immunoSEQ multiplex PCR assay. The source is immuneACCESS, and TCRdb retained only in-frame sequences with V and J called. Part of the clones is not carried over; for the studies checked, unresolved V genes explain less than half of this, and the remainder is unexplained. This sample comprises about 7,600 clones, roughly 80% of them detected only once. The biggest ten clones account for roughly 12% of the sample. Sequenced input: lung tumor tissue. These receptors all come from a human donor with non-small cell lung cancer.

V is TRBV5-1 and J is TRBJ2-3; D is uncertain. Between the trimmed V and J ends, which lost 0 bases and 5 bases, there was a span of 10 bases. The V gene's germline CDR1 is SGHRS and CDR2 YFSETQ. The CDR3 sequence is 14 residues long. The CDR3, as DNA: TGCGCCAGCAGCTTGGGTACGAAAGGAGATACGCAGTATTTT. Translating it yields CASSLGTKGDTQYF.

The J gene is TRBJ1-3, the V gene TRBV6-1; D unclear. The CDR3 extends over 18 amino acids. The V and J ends lost 2 bases and 0 bases respectively, with 17 bases between them. CDR1 is MNHNS and CDR2 is SASEGT in the germline V gene. CDR3 protein: CASSEWYSRGSSGNTIYF. The CDR3, as DNA: TGTGCCAGCAGTGAATGGTACTCACGAGGGAGCTCTGGAAACACCATATATTTT.

The chain combines TRBV15 with TRBJ1-4; D perhaps matches TRBD1 (5 bases). Germline values: CDR1 LNHNV, CDR2 YYDKDF (reference sequence). V was shortened by 0 bases and J by 8 bases, with 16 bases between the two germline ends. CDR3 length: 16 amino acids. The CDR3 DNA reads as TGTGCCACCAGCAGAGAGGCGCAGGGTCTGTACGAAAAACTGTTTTTT. Encoded protein: CATSREAQGLYEKLFF.

V is TRBV6-9 and J is TRBJ2-7; D possibly matches TRBD1 or TRBD2 (5 bases each). V shed 2 bases and J shed 2 bases, with 7 bases lying between them. CDR1 MNHGY and CDR2 SVAAGI come from the germline V gene. The CDR3 consists of 13 residues. For the CDR3, the DNA is TGTGCCAGCAGTTATCAGGGACCCTACGAGCAGTACTTC. Its protein product is CASSYQGPYEQYF.

V and J are TRBV5-5 and TRBJ1-5; 9 bases fit TRBD1. The ends lost 4 bases at V and 4 bases at J; junction bases unmatched: 3. The CDR3 is 14 amino acids. CDR1 SGHKS and CDR2 YYEKEE come from the germline V gene (reference sequence). The CDR3: CASSPGQGNQPQHF. For the CDR3, the DNA is TGTGCCAGCAGCCCGGGACAGGGTAATCAGCCCCAGCATTTT.

This sequence joins TRBV5-4 and TRBJ2-3; no definite D call. V lost 5 bases and J lost 6, with 16 bases in between. Per germline, CDR1 SGHNT and CDR2 YYREEE (reference sequence). CDR3 length: 14 residues. In DNA, the CDR3 is TGTGCCAGCAGAAGGTTTGGTTTAGGGGATACGCAGTATTTT. Translated: CASRRFGLGDTQYF.

V is TRBV7-3 and J is TRBJ1-5; D is undetermined. CDR3 length equals 13 residues. Trimming removed 4 bases at V and 7 bases at J, with 11 bases between. CDR1 and CDR2 from the germline V gene are SGHTA and FQGTGA. The CDR3 DNA reads TGTGCCAGCAGCTCCCTCCACGGCCAGCCCCAGCATTTT. Residues: CASSSLHGQPQHF.

The CDR3 nucleotides are TGTGCCAGTAGCCCGGTCGAGGGTATAGATACGCAGTATTTT. The encoded protein is CASSPVEGIDTQYF. The genes are TRBV19 and TRBJ2-3; perhaps TRBD2 as D (5 bases). Per germline, CDR1 LNHDA and CDR2 SQIVND (reference sequence). The CDR3 length is 14 residues. The ends were cut back, 6 bases at V and 5 bases at J, with 15 bases in the middle. Looking up the rest from reference TRBV19 and TRBJ2-3 gives the full variable domain: DGGITQSPKYLFRKEGQNVTLSCEQNLNHDAMYWYRQDPGQGLRLIYYSQIVNDFQKGDIAEGYSVSREKKESFPLTVTSAQKNPTAFYLCASSPVEGIDTQYFGPGTRLTVL.

J is TRBJ2-7 and V is TRBV6-5, with D possibly being TRBD1 (6 bases). The CDR3 loop spans 13 amino acids. V lost 5 bases and J lost 4, with 12 bases in between. Germline CDR1 MNHEY, CDR2 SVGAGI. The CDR3 loop reads CASSQGHRYEQYF. The CDR3 DNA is TGTGCCAGCAGTCAGGGACACCGATACGAGCAGTACTTC.

V is TRBV11-3 and J is TRBJ2-7; tentative D call: TRBD2 (6 bases). The V and J ends lost 3 bases and 6 bases respectively, with 12 bases between them. CDR1 and CDR2 (germline): SGHNT, YENEEA. There are 13 residues in the CDR3. CDR3 bases: TGTGCCAGCAGCTTGGCGGAGGGTAGCGAGCAGTACTTC. Translation: CASSLAEGSEQYF.

This clone was counted a single time. V is TRBV5-1 and J is TRBJ2-2; D remains ambiguous. Per germline, CDR1 SGHRS and CDR2 YFSETQ. The CDR3 runs to 15 residues. V was cut by 0 bases and J by 2 bases, with 8 bases left in between. CDR3: CASSLGLDNTGELFF. CDR3 DNA: TGCGCCAGCAGCTTGGGACTGGATAACACCGGGGAGCTGTTTTTT.

This chain uses TRBV28 with TRBJ1-1; TRBD1 might be the D (6 bases). V lost 1 base to trimming and J lost 4 bases, with 13 bases between them. The CDR3 extends over 15 amino acids. Germline loops: CDR1 MDHEN, CDR2 SYDVKM. The DNA for the CDR3 is TGTGCCAGCAGTTTATTACAGGGAGGGAGCACTGAAGCTTTCTTT. Encoded protein: CASSLLQGGSTEAFF.

The V and J genes are TRBV7-2 and TRBJ1-2; D remains unclear. With 2 bases removed from V and 5 bases from J, the gap between germline ends came to 6 bases. This CDR3 has 12 amino acids. The germline CDR1 and CDR2 sequences are SGHTA and FQGNSA. This CDR3 reads CASSLRGYGYTF. CDR3 sequence (DNA): TGTGCCAGCAGCTTACGGGGTTATGGCTACACCTTC. The complete variable domain, with remaining parts taken from reference TRBV7-2 and TRBJ1-2, reads GAGVSQSPSNKVTEKGKDVELRCDPISGHTALYWYRQSLGQGLEFLIYFQGNSAPDKSGLPSDRFSAERTGGSVSTLTIQRTQQEDSAVYLCASSLRGYGYTFGSGTRLTVV.

The gene calls are TRBV7-6 and TRBJ1-3, with D uncertain. Germline CDR1 and CDR2: SGHVS and FNYEAQ. Trimming removed 5 bases from V and 8 bases from J, with 7 bases in between. The CDR3 has 11 residues. DNA for the CDR3: TGTGCCAGCAGCCCCGGGCACACCATATATTTT. It yields the protein CASSPGHTIYF.

The chain uses TRBV4-2 and TRBJ2-1; 7 bases agree with TRBD2. Unmatched junction bases numbered 2, after V lost 0 bases and J lost 0 bases. CDR3 length equals 16 residues. Germline loops: CDR1 LGHNA, CDR2 YNFKEQ. The CDR3 protein is CASSQEGGGSYNEQFF. The CDR3 coding sequence is TGTGCCAGCAGCCAAGAGGGCGGGGGCTCCTACAATGAGCAGTTCTTC.

The rearrangement uses TRBV5-4 and TRBJ2-5; 7 bases are shared with TRBD1. V dropped 7 bases and J dropped 5; count of bases not matched to a gene: 14. This CDR3 has 15 residues. Germline CDR1 and CDR2: SGHNT and YYREEE (reference sequence). The CDR3 region has the DNA TGTGCCAGCCAGATTGACAGGGTCCGTAGGGAGACCCAGTACTTC. It translates to CASQIDRVRRETQYF.

The V gene is TRBV20-1, the J gene TRBJ2-5; no clear D. Germline-derived CDR1 and CDR2 are DFQATT and SNEGSKA (reference sequence). Trimming left V 5 bases short and J 2 bases short, with 6 bases between. The CDR3 covers 11 residues. The CDR3, as DNA: TGCAGTGCTTCGCAGCAAGAGACCCAGTACTTC. This translates into CSASQQETQYF.

This clone was found a few times. The rearrangement uses TRBV13 and TRBJ1-4, with 9 bases matching TRBD1. The CDR3 is 17 residues long. Germline V lookup: CDR1 PRHDT, CDR2 FYEKMQ (reference sequence). V trimming: 5 bases; J trimming: 7 bases; junction bases outside the gene matches: 14. CDR3 protein: CASSARPGQGFAEKLFF. The CDR3 region has the DNA TGTGCCAGCAGCGCCCGACCGGGACAGGGTTTTGCTGAAAAACTGTTTTTT. The entire variable domain, with the rest obtained from reference TRBV13 and TRBJ1-4, is as follows: AAGVIQSPRHLIKEKRETATLKCYPIPRHDTVYWYQQGPGQDPQFLISFYEKMQSDKGSIPDRFSAQQFSDYHSELNMSSLELGDSALYFCASSARPGQGFAEKLFFGSGTQLSVL.

The genes are TRBV6-5 and TRBJ2-5, with no clear D. Germline assignment: CDR1 MNHEY and CDR2 SVGAGI. This CDR3 has 11 residues. V was shortened by 5 bases and J by 5 bases, with 6 bases between the two germline ends. The CDR3 DNA reads TGTGCCAGCAGTGAATGGGAGACCCAGTACTTC. Its translation is CASSEWETQYF.

Concerning this clone itself: The germline gene is not matched at one end of the junction; a read error may be the cause. This rearrangement joins TRBV6-1 to TRBJ2-7; no definite D call. CDR1 is MNHNS, CDR2 SASEGT, per germline. CDR3 size: 13 residues. Written as DNA, the CDR3 is TGTGTCAGCAGTGAAGGTCTGTACTACGAGCAGTACTTC. It codes for CVSSEGLYYEQYF.

The chain uses TRBV18 and TRBJ2-3; no reliable D call. Trimming left V 3 bases short and J 6 bases short, with 10 bases between. The CDR3 loop spans 13 amino acids. Germline CDR1 reads KGHSH; CDR2 reads LQKENI. The CDR3 region is CASSPTLGDTQYF. Here the CDR3 DNA reads TGTGCCAGCTCACCTACGCTGGGGGATACGCAGTATTTT.

The chain combines TRBV11-2 with TRBJ2-7; D gene uncertain. This CDR3 is built from 14 residues. Trimming shortened V by 0 bases and J by 5 bases, and 11 bases separated the two germline ends. The germline CDR1 and CDR2 sequences are SGHAT and FQNNGV. CDR3 loop: CASSLDLRMNEQYF. DNA for the CDR3: TGTGCCAGCAGCTTAGATTTAAGAATGAACGAGCAGTACTTC.

The J gene is TRBJ2-7, the V gene TRBV7-2, with 8 bases identical to TRBD1. Trimming cost V 8 bases and J 2 bases; bases outside gene matches: 5. The CDR3 runs to 13 residues. Germline lookup yields CDR1 SGHTA and CDR2 FQGNSA. CDR3 amino acids: CASGTGVTYEQYF. Written as DNA, the CDR3 is TGTGCCAGCGGGACAGGCGTTACCTACGAGCAGTACTTC.

The rearrangement joins TRBV27 to TRBJ2-2; 8 nucleotides agree with TRBD2. After removal of 3 bases from V and 2 bases from J, the junction contained 5 bases not matched to a gene. CDR1 and CDR2 from the germline V gene are MNHEY and SMNVEV (reference sequence). This CDR3 spans 16 amino acids. The CDR3 loop reads CASSLAVAGNTGELFF. CDR3 coding DNA: TGTGCCAGCAGTTTGGCGGTAGCGGGAAACACCGGGGAGCTGTTTTTT.

This sequence joins TRBV9 and TRBJ2-3; 10 bases are a match to TRBD1. V trimming: 4 bases; J trimming: 3 bases; junction bases outside the gene matches: 8. The CDR3 consists of 16 residues. Germline V lookup: CDR1 SGDLS, CDR2 YYNGEE. The CDR3 reads CASSFGGQGGTDTQYF. CDR3 coding DNA: TGTGCCAGCAGCTTCGGAGGACAGGGGGGGACAGATACGCAGTATTTT.

This clone was seen just once. V is TRBV6-5 and J is TRBJ1-1, with 7 bases fitting TRBD1. This CDR3 is 15 amino acids long. Germline V gene sequence: CDR1 MNHEY, CDR2 SVGAGI. With V trimmed by 6 bases and J by 3 bases, 10 bases remained unmatched. CDR3 protein: CASSRLDRVDTEAFF. Here the CDR3 DNA reads TGTGCCAGCAGCCGATTAGACAGGGTCGACACTGAAGCTTTCTTT.